One sample yielded the 24 T cell receptor beta chains listed below, sequenced in a study of shared clonotypes between healthy human individuals. Profiled with immunoSEQ multiplex PCR; TCRdb holds only in-frame clones, not every one. The sample includes over 150,000 clones, over 50% of them seen just once. The sequenced material came from memory CD4+ T cells sorted from blood. Subset given: CD45RA-negative fraction. The receptors derive from a man aged 25 to 40 in good health.

The chain has TRBV28 and TRBJ2-7; 8 nucleotides line up with TRBD1. Trimming removed 6 bases from V and 5 bases from J; junction bases left unmatched: 6. This CDR3 contains 13 residues. CDR1 is MDHEN and CDR2 is SYDVKM in the germline V gene. The CDR3 coding sequence is TGTGCCAGCAGAAGTCAGGGGGCGCACGAGCAGTACTTC. Translating it yields CASRSQGAHEQYF. Supplemented by reference TRBV28 and TRBJ2-7, the full variable domain reads DVKVTQSSRYLVKRTGEKVFLECVQDMDHENMFWYRQDPGLGLRLIYFSYDVKMKEKGDIPEGYSVSREKKERFSLILESASTNQTSMYLCASRSQGAHEQYFGPGTRLTVT.

V gene TRBV10-3 combines with J gene TRBJ2-1; D unresolved. The CDR3 is 13 residues long. Germline V gene data show CDR1 as ENHRY and CDR2 as SYGVKD. V was clipped by 0 bases and J by 10 bases, with 10 bases between them. For the CDR3, the DNA is TGTGCCATCAGTGAGTCGGGTCCTTCCGAGCAGTTCTTC. Protein product: CAISESGPSEQFF.

The chain combines TRBV7-6 with TRBJ2-2; no definite D call. The CDR3 spans 16 residues. V was cut by 5 bases and J by 6 bases, with 19 bases left in between. Per germline, CDR1 SGHVS and CDR2 FNYEAQ. CDR3 residues: CASSTRPLALAGELFF. The CDR3 DNA follows: TGTGCCAGCAGCACCAGACCCCTCGCCTTAGCCGGGGAGCTGTTTTTT.

The chain has TRBV5-1 and TRBJ2-1, with 8 bases aligning to TRBD1. The V gene's germline CDR1 is SGHRS and CDR2 YFSETQ. The junction had 8 bases not matched to a gene; V was cut back by 0 bases and J by 6 bases. The CDR3 has 16 residues. The CDR3, as DNA: TGCGCCAGCAGCTTGGTAGGACAGGGTTATGGCAATGAGCAGTTCTTC. As protein: CASSLVGQGYGNEQFF.

This clone was detected a few times. This CDR3 is also generated by other DNA sequences in the sample. The chain combines TRBV29-1 with TRBJ2-1, with D hard to call. There are 10 residues in the CDR3. V lost 7 bases, J lost 9 bases, and 10 bases lay in between. In germline, CDR1 is SQVTM, CDR2 ANQGSEA. The CDR3 here is CSASRGEQFF. The CDR3 DNA reads TGCAGCGCCTCCCGAGGTGAGCAGTTCTTC.

The chain is built from TRBV27 and TRBJ2-4; tentative D call: TRBD2 (6 bases). CDR3 length equals 12 residues. Per the germline V gene, CDR1 is MNHEY and CDR2 is SMNVEV (reference sequence). V was trimmed by 6 bases and J by 13 bases, leaving 16 bases between them. In DNA, the CDR3 is TGTGCCAGCAGGCCAAGTGGGGGGAGCCAGTACTTC. Its translation is CASRPSGGSQYF.

The chain has TRBV7-2 and TRBJ2-3; 10 nucleotides match TRBD1. Unmatched junction bases numbered 17, after V lost 4 bases and J lost 13 bases. The CDR3 sequence is 16 residues long. Germline CDR1 reads SGHTA; CDR2 reads FQGNSA. Written as DNA, the CDR3 is TGTGCCAGCAGCTCCGCCGGGACAGGGGCACTGGGTCCGGAGTATTTT. It translates to CASSSAGTGALGPEYF.

This clone was detected only a few times. The chain carries TRBV10-3 and TRBJ1-2, with 8 bases lining up with TRBD1. J lost 4 bases, V lost 5 bases, and 3 bases had no gene match. The CDR3 is 13 residues long. Germline CDR1 reads ENHRY; CDR2 reads SYGVKD. The CDR3 bases are TGTGCCATCAGTCCACAGGGGGGCTATGGCTACACCTTC. Amino acid sequence: CAISPQGGYGYTF.

The chain carries TRBV18 and TRBJ2-5; tentative D call: TRBD1 (5 bases). This CDR3 has 14 amino acids. Germline lookup yields CDR1 KGHSH and CDR2 LQKENI. Trimming left V 3 bases short and J 4 bases short, with 12 bases between. The chain's CDR3 is CASSPAGWGETQYF. CDR3 bases: TGTGCCAGCTCACCGGCAGGGTGGGGAGAGACCCAGTACTTC.

The rearrangement links TRBV6-1 to TRBJ1-2; D call uncertain. CDR3 length equals 11 residues. The V end was cut by 10 bases, the J end by 2 bases, with 8 bases between. Germline CDR1 is MNHNS and CDR2 is SASEGT. The DNA of the CDR3 is TGTGCCACTAAAGGAAACTATGGCTACACCTTC. Amino acid sequence: CATKGNYGYTF.

This clone was seen a handful of times. The genes are TRBV10-3 and TRBJ1-1, with D possibly TRBD1 on 5 matching bases. Germline lookup yields CDR1 ENHRY and CDR2 SYGVKD. The CDR3 sequence is 13 residues long. V shed 5 bases and J shed 5 bases, with 12 bases lying between them. CDR3 in DNA: TGTGCCATCAGTAGGGACGCTTTAACTGAAGCTTTCTTT. Encoded protein: CAISRDALTEAFF.

The rearrangement links TRBV10-3 to TRBJ1-1; TRBD1 matches at 9 bases. The J segment lost 0 bases and the V segment lost 6 bases, leaving 5 bases of the junction unmatched. In germline, CDR1 is ENHRY, CDR2 SYGVKD. There are 15 residues in the CDR3. For the CDR3, the DNA is TGTGCCATCAGACCGGGACAGGGTATGAACACTGAAGCTTTCTTT. Translating it yields CAIRPGQGMNTEAFF.

This clone was observed a single time. This chain links TRBV5-4 with TRBJ2-1, with TRBD1 as a possible D gene (6 bases). Germline V gives CDR1 SGHNT, CDR2 YYREEE (reference sequence). The CDR3 totals 16 residues. V was pared by 0 bases and J by 10 bases, with 20 bases between. This CDR3 reads CASSLVFTRGNDEQFF. The CDR3 DNA reads TGTGCCAGCAGCTTGGTTTTCACCAGGGGAAACGACGAGCAGTTCTTC.

This clone came up many times. The CDR3 region has the DNA TGTGCCAACAACCGGGACAGAAACGAAAAACTGTTTTTT. It specifies CANNRDRNEKLFF. This sequence joins TRBV2 and TRBJ1-4, with 7 nucleotides matching TRBD1. With V trimmed by 10 bases and J by 8 bases, 10 bases remained unmatched. Germline CDR1 and CDR2: SNHLY and FYNNEI. The CDR3 is made up of 13 amino acids.

In its sample, this clone was seen a few times. V and J are TRBV6-1 and TRBJ2-5; TRBD1 matches 7 bases. The CDR3 covers 14 residues. J gave up 2 bases and V 2 bases, and 2 bases lay outside the gene matches. Germline V gives CDR1 MNHNS, CDR2 SASEGT. CDR3 sequence (DNA): TGTGCCAGCAGTGAACGGGGACAGCAAGAGACCCAGTACTTC. Amino acid sequence: CASSERGQQETQYF.

The chain employs TRBV7-9 and TRBJ1-1; D is unclear. Trimming removed 5 bases from V and 4 bases from J, with 14 bases in between. The CDR3 runs 14 residues. The germline V gene encodes CDR1 SEHNR and CDR2 FQNEAQ (reference sequence). CDR3 residues: CASSRAEAGTEAFF. CDR3 bases: TGTGCCAGCAGCCGGGCCGAAGCGGGCACTGAAGCTTTCTTT.

This rearrangement joins TRBV19 to TRBJ2-7; TRBD2 is a possible D gene (6 bases). Looked up from germline, CDR1 is LNHDA and CDR2 is SQIVND (reference sequence). This CDR3 contains 15 residues. Trimming removed 1 base at V and 5 bases at J, with 15 bases between. CDR3: CASSIADGSGDEQYF. CDR3 coding DNA: TGTGCCAGTAGTATAGCTGACGGGAGTGGTGACGAGCAGTACTTC.

J is TRBJ2-5 and V is TRBV2; a possible D gene is TRBD1 (6 bases). V was cut by 6 bases and J by 5 bases, with 7 bases left in between. This CDR3 has 11 residues. Germline V gene lookup returns CDR1 SNHLY and CDR2 FYNNEI. CDR3 coding DNA: TGTGCCAGCAGCACAGGGGAGACCCAGTACTTC. As protein: CASSTGETQYF.

This clone has only one observation. The chain joins TRBV7-8 to TRBJ1-5, with D possibly matching TRBD1 (6 bases). Trimming took 3 bases from V and 0 from J, leaving 18 bases between them. The V gene's germline CDR1 is SGHVS and CDR2 FQNEAQ. This CDR3 has 18 residues. CDR3 amino acids: CASSFFLSPGDSNQPQHF. Here the CDR3 DNA reads TGTGCCAGCAGCTTTTTCCTCTCACCAGGGGATAGCAATCAGCCCCAGCATTTT.

The CDR3 region is CASSPGTGIPDTQYF. The CDR3 coding sequence is TGTGCCAGCAGCCCCGGGACAGGGATCCCAGATACGCAGTATTTT. The V and J genes are TRBV9 and TRBJ2-3, with 9 bases matching TRBD1. CDR1 and CDR2 from the germline V gene are SGDLS and YYNGEE. V shed 4 bases, J shed 4 bases, and the junction held 7 bases outside the gene matches. This CDR3 comprises 15 residues.

This chain connects TRBV7-8 to TRBJ1-1; 7 positions agree with TRBD1. The CDR3 sequence is 15 residues long. Germline assignment: CDR1 SGHVS and CDR2 FQNEAQ. V shed 5 bases, J shed 6 bases, and the junction held 12 bases outside the gene matches. CDR3 protein: CASSDYLTGPAEAFF. DNA for the CDR3: TGTGCCAGCAGCGATTACCTGACAGGGCCCGCTGAAGCTTTCTTT.

The chain combines TRBV7-6 with TRBJ2-1, with D tentatively TRBD2 (5 bases). Germline-derived CDR1 and CDR2 are SGHVS and FNYEAQ. This CDR3 contains 18 residues. V was clipped by 1 base and J by 0 bases, with 16 bases between them. The CDR3 coding sequence is TGTGCCAGCAGCTTAGTATCGGCACAGCGGCTCTCCTACAATGAGCAGTTCTTC. Translating it yields CASSLVSAQRLSYNEQFF.

In its sample, this clone was seen a few times. The chain recombines TRBV9 with TRBJ2-1; 12 positions agree with TRBD2. The CDR3 is 14 residues long. Germline loops: CDR1 SGDLS, CDR2 YYNGEE. Trimming at V came to 0 bases and at J to 9 bases, leaving 1 base not matched to a gene. The CDR3 DNA sequence: TGTGCCAGCAGCGTAGGGACTAGCGGGACTGAGCAGTTCTTC. Its protein product is CASSVGTSGTEQFF.

This clone was observed a handful of times. In the same sample, other DNA sequences code for this CDR3. The chain combines TRBV29-1 with TRBJ2-7; either TRBD1 or TRBD2 may supply D (5 bases each). CDR1 SQVTM and CDR2 ANQGSEA come from the germline V gene. Trimming pared 7 bases from V and 3 bases from J, leaving 13 bases between. The CDR3 totals 12 residues. CDR3 coding DNA: TGCAGCGCAATCCGGGACGGCTACGAGCAGTACTTC. It yields the protein CSAIRDGYEQYF.